A selection of T cell receptor beta chains follows, all from one sample in a study of PD-1 blockade in classical Hodgkin lymphoma. The table came from immunoSEQ multiplex PCR; TCRdb's copy has only in-frame clones and leaves some out. The sample has more than 25,000 clones, about 90% seen once. The source material was CD4+ T cells from blood. The receptors derive from a human donor with classical Hodgkin lymphoma. The CDR3 runs from the conserved cysteine through the conserved F or W. Each record gives: CDR3 protein, CDR3 DNA, D gene, V gene, J gene, clone size. The D gene is left open where the match is weak. Expanded clones are given a class, and other clones once, few, many or no size at all.

CDR3: CAIKGGGSSYNEQFF
DNA: TGTGCCATCAAAGGGGGGGGGAGCTCCTACAATGAGCAGTTCTTC
D: .
V: TRBV10-3
J: TRBJ2-1
size: .

CDR3: CASSSLAGGLGAGELFF
DNA: TGCGCCAGCAGTTCACTAGCGGGAGGGCTTGGCGCCGGGGAGCTGTTTTTT
D: TRBD2
V: TRBV5-1
J: TRBJ2-2
size: .

CDR3: CASSQDTLAVYNEQFF
DNA: TGCGCCAGCAGCCAAGATACACTAGCGGTCTACAATGAGCAGTTCTTC
D: TRBD2
V: TRBV4-1
J: TRBJ2-1
size: .

CDR3: CATSRSQGTGPAGEQFF
DNA: TGTGCCACCAGCAGATCCCAGGGGACAGGTCCCGCGGGTGAGCAGTTCTTC
D: TRBD1
V: TRBV15
J: TRBJ2-1
size: .

CDR3: CASADRGSVNTGELFF
DNA: TGTGCCAGCGCGGACAGGGGGTCTGTAAACACCGGGGAGCTGTTTTTT
D: TRBD1
V: TRBV18
J: TRBJ2-2
size: .

CDR3: CASSLVGIQRYQETQYF
DNA: TGTGCCAGCAGCTTAGTGGGCATTCAACGATATCAAGAGACCCAGTACTTC
D: .
V: TRBV7-2
J: TRBJ2-5
size: .

CDR3: CASRTREAGEQYF
DNA: TGTGCCAGCAGAACCCGGGAGGCGGGCGAGCAGTACTTC
D: TRBD2
V: TRBV28
J: TRBJ2-7
size: .

CDR3: CASSWTGDSNEQFF
DNA: TGCGCCAGCAGCTGGACGGGAGACTCCAATGAGCAGTTCTTC
D: .
V: TRBV5-1
J: TRBJ2-1
size: .

CDR3: CASGEGPGNEQFF
DNA: TGTGCCAGCGGGGAGGGCCCAGGAAATGAGCAGTTCTTC
D: TRBD2
V: TRBV7-2
J: TRBJ2-1
size: .

CDR3: CASSFGTGLLEQYF
DNA: TGTGCCAGCAGCTTTGGGACTGGGCTTTTGGAGCAGTACTTC
D: .
V: TRBV7-2
J: TRBJ2-7
size: .

CDR3: CASSQAASGRAHRSTDTQYF
DNA: TGTGCCAGCAGCCAAGCCGCTAGCGGGAGGGCCCACCGCTCCACAGATACGCAGTATTTT
D: TRBD2
V: TRBV4-2
J: TRBJ2-3
size: .

CDR3: CASSLGGGTRETQYF
DNA: TGTGCCAGCAGCTTGGGGGGTGGGACGAGAGAGACCCAGTACTTC
D: .
V: TRBV7-7
J: TRBJ2-5
size: .

CDR3: CASSQASWTGRGTGELFF
DNA: TGTGCCAGCAGCCAAGCCAGTTGGACAGGGCGGGGCACCGGGGAGCTGTTTTTT
D: TRBD1
V: TRBV14
J: TRBJ2-2
size: .

CDR3: CASSTRGQVGEKLFF
DNA: TGCGCCAGCAGTACCAGGGGACAGGTTGGTGAAAAACTGTTTTTT
D: TRBD1
V: TRBV5-1
J: TRBJ1-4
size: .

CDR3: CASSGNTGPVGLGYTF
DNA: TGTGCCAGCAGCGGGAATACAGGTCCGGTGGGTCTTGGCTACACCTTC
D: .
V: TRBV9
J: TRBJ1-2
size: .

CDR3: CAWSVLGGLAFF
DNA: TGTGCCTGGAGTGTACTCGGGGGATTGGCTTTCTTT
D: .
V: TRBV30
J: TRBJ1-1
size: .

CDR3: CASSRDTGLTGELFF
DNA: TGTGCCAGTAGCCGGGATACGGGTCTGACCGGGGAGCTGTTTTTT
D: .
V: TRBV19
J: TRBJ2-2
size: .

CDR3: CASSLTPYPGQETQYF
DNA: TGCGCCAGCAGCTTGACACCCTACCCCGGCCAAGAGACCCAGTACTTC
D: .
V: TRBV4-1
J: TRBJ2-5
size: .

CDR3: CASSNHHRVRLVANVLTF
DNA: TGTGCCAGTAGTAACCATCACAGGGTACGTCTGGTGGCCAACGTCCTGACTTTC
D: .
V: TRBV19
J: TRBJ2-6
size: .

CDR3: CASSPSVNYGYTF
DNA: TGTGCCAGCAGCCCCTCGGTCAACTATGGCTACACCTTC
D: .
V: TRBV5-5
J: TRBJ1-2
size: .

CDR3: CASGPQGYNSPLHF
DNA: TGTGCCAGCGGCCCACAGGGTTATAATTCACCCCTCCACTTT
D: .
V: TRBV7-9
J: TRBJ1-6
size: few

CDR3: CASSTLKTSGRLDTQYF
DNA: TGTGCCAGCAGCACCCTCAAGACTAGCGGGAGACTAGATACGCAGTATTTT
D: TRBD2
V: TRBV5-8
J: TRBJ2-3
size: .

CDR3: CASSLRQIYEQYF
DNA: TGTGCCAGCAGTTTAAGACAGATCTACGAGCAGTACTTC
D: .
V: TRBV28
J: TRBJ2-7
size: .

CDR3: CASSSSGRAVNEQFF
DNA: TGTGCCAGCAGTTCTAGCGGGAGGGCCGTCAATGAGCAGTTCTTC
D: TRBD2
V: TRBV6-5
J: TRBJ2-1
size: .

CDR3: CASSITPGLQQETQYF
DNA: TGTGCCAGCAGCATCACCCCGGGACTACAACAAGAGACCCAGTACTTC
D: TRBD2
V: TRBV5-5
J: TRBJ2-5
size: .

CDR3: CASSPGTSVLYEQYF
DNA: TGTGCCAGCTCACCTGGGACTAGCGTCCTCTACGAGCAGTACTTC
D: TRBD2
V: TRBV18
J: TRBJ2-7
size: .

CDR3: CASSDPQGGLYEQYF
DNA: TGTGCCAGCAGTGATCCACAGGGGGGCCTCTACGAGCAGTACTTC
D: TRBD1
V: TRBV25-1
J: TRBJ2-7
size: .

CDR3: CASSATRAGELFF
DNA: TGTGCCAGCAGCGCCACTAGGGCCGGGGAGCTGTTTTTT
D: .
V: TRBV9
J: TRBJ2-2
size: .

CDR3: CASSFGGAHTQYF
DNA: TGCGCCAGCAGCTTTGGAGGGGCACATACGCAGTATTTT
D: .
V: TRBV5-1
J: TRBJ2-3
size: .

CDR3: CASSPGVGNEQYF
DNA: TGTGCCAGCTCACCAGGGGTCGGAAACGAGCAGTACTTC
D: .
V: TRBV18
J: TRBJ2-7
size: .

CDR3: CASRTSVGVGEQYF
DNA: TGTGCCAGCAGAACTTCCGTCGGGGTTGGCGAGCAGTACTTC
D: .
V: TRBV2
J: TRBJ2-7
size: once

CDR3: CATSRRTSGHNEQFF
DNA: TGTGCCACCAGCAGAAGAACTAGCGGTCACAATGAGCAGTTCTTC
D: TRBD2
V: TRBV15
J: TRBJ2-1
size: .

CDR3: CASSIGQGYEQYF
DNA: TGTGCCAGCAGTATCGGACAGGGCTACGAGCAGTACTTC
D: TRBD1
V: TRBV28
J: TRBJ2-7
size: .

CDR3: CAWSVPGGNQPQHF
DNA: TGTGCCTGGAGTGTCCCAGGGGGCAATCAGCCCCAGCATTTT
D: .
V: TRBV30
J: TRBJ1-5
size: .

CDR3: CASSPAYYGYTF
DNA: TGTGCCAGTAGCCCCGCGTACTATGGCTACACCTTC
D: .
V: TRBV28
J: TRBJ1-2
size: .

CDR3: CASSLTGAWRWHF
DNA: TGTGCCAGCAGTCTCACAGGGGCTTGGCGTTGGCATTTT
D: TRBD1
V: TRBV28
J: TRBJ1-5
size: .

CDR3: CASSQDLETGITYEQYF
DNA: TGTGCCAGCAGCCAAGATCTAGAGACAGGGATTACCTACGAGCAGTACTTC
D: TRBD1
V: TRBV14
J: TRBJ2-7
size: once

CDR3: CASSPAGTSETQYF
DNA: TGCGCCAGCAGCCCTGCTGGGACATCGGAGACCCAGTACTTC
D: .
V: TRBV5-1
J: TRBJ2-5
size: .

CDR3: CASTQGADQPQHF
DNA: TGTGCCAGTACGCAGGGGGCGGATCAGCCCCAGCATTTT
D: TRBD1
V: TRBV19
J: TRBJ1-5
size: once

CDR3: CASSVGWYHTYEQFF
DNA: TGTGCCAGCAGCGTAGGGTGGTACCACACCTACGAGCAGTTCTTC
D: .
V: TRBV9
J: TRBJ2-1
size: .

CDR3: CASSSGQGNTEAFF
DNA: TGCGCCAGCAGCTCGGGACAGGGGAACACTGAAGCTTTCTTT
D: TRBD1
V: TRBV5-1
J: TRBJ1-1
size: .

CDR3: CASSTNGGTGPYEQYF
DNA: TGTGCCAGCAGCACTAATGGGGGGACAGGTCCCTACGAGCAGTACTTC
D: TRBD1
V: TRBV7-2
J: TRBJ2-7
size: .

CDR3: CASRLGGNTDTQYF
DNA: TGTGCCAGCAGGTTGGGGGGGAACACAGATACGCAGTATTTT
D: TRBD2
V: TRBV6-1
J: TRBJ2-3
size: .

CDR3: CAIRQGFEAFF
DNA: TGTGCCATCAGGCAGGGTTTTGAAGCTTTCTTT
D: .
V: TRBV10-3
J: TRBJ1-1
size: few

CDR3: CASSQVGGLAGEQFF
DNA: TGTGCCAGCAGCCAAGTGGGGGGGCTAGCGGGTGAGCAGTTCTTC
D: TRBD2
V: TRBV14
J: TRBJ2-1
size: .

CDR3: CASSFGSPSYYGYTF
DNA: TGTGCCAGCAGTTTCGGCAGCCCGTCTTACTATGGCTACACCTTC
D: .
V: TRBV28
J: TRBJ1-2
size: once

CDR3: CASSLGPTGELFF
DNA: TGTGCCAGCAGCTTAGGACCGACCGGGGAGCTGTTTTTT
D: .
V: TRBV7-2
J: TRBJ2-2
size: .

CDR3: CAPGAGGPADTQYF
DNA: TGTGCCCCGGGCGCGGGAGGGCCGGCAGATACGCAGTATTTT
D: TRBD2
V: TRBV10-3
J: TRBJ2-3
size: .

CDR3: CASSLRGAGKNIQYF
DNA: TGTGCCAGCAGCTTGCGAGGGGCGGGCAAAAACATTCAGTACTTC
D: .
V: TRBV5-4
J: TRBJ2-4
size: .

CDR3: CASRRQGVDYGYTF
DNA: TGTGCCAGCAGGAGGCAGGGGGTGGACTATGGCTACACCTTC
D: TRBD1
V: TRBV6-5
J: TRBJ1-2
size: .

CDR3: CASTPRRGYGYTF
DNA: TGTGCCAGCACCCCAAGGAGGGGCTATGGCTACACCTTC
D: .
V: TRBV6-1
J: TRBJ1-2
size: .

CDR3: CASSTGLAGSAYF
DNA: TGTGCCAGCAGTACTGGACTAGCGGGGTCGGCGTACTTC
D: TRBD2
V: TRBV6-6
J: TRBJ2-5
size: .

CDR3: CASSTSGTGIDNEQFF
DNA: TGTGCCAGCAGCACGTCCGGGACAGGGATCGACAATGAGCAGTTCTTC
D: TRBD1
V: TRBV9
J: TRBJ2-1
size: .

CDR3: CASSPGQSGNTIYF
DNA: TGTGCCAGCAGCCCTGGCCAGAGTGGAAACACCATATATTTT
D: .
V: TRBV28
J: TRBJ1-3
size: .

CDR3: CASSLAAGSYNEQFF
DNA: TGTGCCAGCAGCCTCGCGGCGGGGTCGTACAATGAGCAGTTCTTC
D: .
V: TRBV7-2
J: TRBJ2-1
size: .

CDR3: CATSPGFAGEQYF
DNA: TGTGCCACCAGCCCAGGGTTTGCAGGCGAGCAGTACTTC
D: .
V: TRBV15
J: TRBJ2-7
size: once

CDR3: CASSLEGGDEKLFF
DNA: TGTGCCAGCAGCTTAGAGGGAGGGGATGAAAAACTGTTTTTT
D: .
V: TRBV7-9
J: TRBJ1-4
size: .

CDR3: CASRKEGTSGTSSYNEQFF
DNA: TGTGCCAGCAGGAAGGAAGGGACTAGCGGGACTAGCTCCTACAATGAGCAGTTCTTC
D: TRBD2
V: TRBV2
J: TRBJ2-1
size: .

CDR3: CASSSSVGPWNEQFF
DNA: TGTGCCAGCAGCTCCTCCGTCGGGCCATGGAATGAGCAGTTCTTC
D: .
V: TRBV21-1
J: TRBJ2-1
size: once

CDR3: CAWSVDGSTDTQYF
DNA: TGTGCCTGGAGTGTAGACGGGAGCACAGATACGCAGTATTTT
D: .
V: TRBV30
J: TRBJ2-3
size: .